These 27 T cell receptor beta chains were sequenced from one sample in a study of cytomegalovirus exposure and HLA in healthy donors. The primer mix had 60 Vbeta and 13 Jbeta primers. Profiling relied on immunoSEQ multiplex PCR, and the TCRdb table lists in-frame clones only, not all of them. Of 95,000 to 150,000 clones in the sample, roughly 76% are singletons; the top ten hold roughly 13%. The sample taken for sequencing was PBMCs. The source of these receptors is a woman aged 55-69 years in good health and CMV-seropositive.

This chain joins TRBV5-1 and TRBJ2-7; D possibly corresponds to TRBD1 (6 bases). Germline V gene sequence: CDR1 SGHRS, CDR2 YFSETQ. The CDR3 totals 14 residues. The V end lost 0 bases, the J end lost 5 bases, and 12 bases lay between the germline ends. The CDR3 DNA follows: TGCGCCAGCAGCTTGGGGCAGGGGCGCGACGAGCAGTACTTC. Residues: CASSLGQGRDEQYF.

This clone came up a few times. J is TRBJ2-7 and V is TRBV6-5; 14 bases map to TRBD2. This CDR3 comprises 15 residues. Germline V gene sequence: CDR1 MNHEY, CDR2 SVGAGI. V lost 5 bases to trimming and J lost 5 bases; unmatched junction nucleotides: 5. The CDR3 spells CASSSGTSGSDEQYF. The CDR3 nucleotides read TGTGCCAGCAGTAGTGGGACTAGCGGGAGCGACGAGCAGTACTTC.

The CDR3 region has the DNA TGTGCCAGCAGGTCATACCCCAGGGGGGATACGCAGTATTTT. This codes for CASRSYPRGDTQYF. V and J are TRBV6-5 and TRBJ2-3; TRBD1 matches 7 bases. J gave up 6 bases and V 6 bases, and 9 bases lay outside the gene matches. The length of the CDR3 is 14 residues. Germline V lookup: CDR1 MNHEY, CDR2 SVGAGI.

The chain is built from TRBV6-6 and TRBJ1-2, with 9 bases matching TRBD1. The CDR3 totals 16 residues. Germline values: CDR1 MNHNY, CDR2 SVGAGI (reference sequence). The V and J ends lost 10 bases and 1 base, in that order; junction bases with no gene match: 13. The DNA of the CDR3 is TGTGCCATCCATTCCGGGACAGGGACGGGTAACTATGGCTACACCTTC. It specifies CAIHSGTGTGNYGYTF.

The chain joins TRBV25-1 to TRBJ1-1; D gene uncertain. Germline V gene sequence: CDR1 MGHDK, CDR2 SYGVNS. V lost 10 bases to trimming and J lost 1 base, with 10 bases between them. The CDR3 totals 12 residues. CDR3 amino acids: CATRESNTEAFF. DNA for the CDR3: TGTGCCACACGAGAGTCGAACACTGAAGCTTTCTTT.

V usage is TRBV7-8 and J usage is TRBJ2-2, with D maybe TRBD1 (5 bases). The germline CDR1 and CDR2 sequences are SGHVS and FQNEAQ. The CDR3 is 16 amino acids. The V end lost 1 base, the J end lost 7 bases, and 16 bases lay between the germline ends. The CDR3, as DNA: TGTGCCAGCAGCTTAGATAACCCAGGGCTGGGCGGGGAGCTGTTTTTT. Its translation: CASSLDNPGLGGELFF.

The chain links TRBV13 to TRBJ2-7, with 8 nucleotides matching TRBD1. Looked up from germline, CDR1 is PRHDT and CDR2 is FYEKMQ (reference sequence). The CDR3 contains 17 residues. V lost 4 bases to trimming and J lost 7 bases; unmatched junction nucleotides: 18. CDR3 bases: TGTGCCAGCAGCTCCACAGGCTTAGGACAGGGAGTTAGTGAGCAGTACTTC. Amino acids: CASSSTGLGQGVSEQYF.

The chain links TRBV7-9 to TRBJ2-3; possibly TRBD1 for D (5 bases). Germline values: CDR1 SEHNR, CDR2 FQNEAQ (reference sequence). The CDR3 is made up of 15 amino acids. V lost 0 bases and J lost 2, with 9 bases in between. CDR3 DNA sequence: TGTGCCAGCAGCTTAGCTCAGGGTTCCACAGATACGCAGTATTTT. Amino acid sequence: CASSLAQGSTDTQYF. The complete variable domain, with remaining parts taken from reference TRBV7-9 and TRBJ2-3, reads DTGVSQNPRHKITKRGQNVTFRCDPISEHNRLYWYRQTLGQGPEFLTYFQNEAQLEKSRLLSDRFSAERPKGSFSTLEIQRTEQGDSAMYLCASSLAQGSTDTQYFGPGTRLTVL.

The chain couples TRBV30 to TRBJ2-3, with D maybe TRBD2 (6 bases). Germline V gene lookup returns CDR1 GTSNPN and CDR2 SVGIG (reference sequence). The CDR3 spans 13 residues. The ends were cut back, 4 bases at V and 2 bases at J, with 10 bases in the middle. The CDR3 sequence: CAWIKRATDTQYF. The DNA of the CDR3 is TGTGCCTGGATTAAGCGGGCCACAGATACGCAGTATTTT.

The chain recombines TRBV5-1 with TRBJ2-7; D call uncertain. There are 15 residues in the CDR3. Germline V gives CDR1 SGHRS, CDR2 YFSETQ. The germline V and J ends were trimmed by 0 bases and 7 bases, with 17 bases remaining between them. CDR3 coding DNA: TGCGCCAGCAGCTTGGACGTTAGTGTTCCGTGGGAGCAGTACTTC. This codes for CASSLDVSVPWEQYF. Combining the CDR3 with reference TRBV5-1 and TRBJ2-7 gives the whole variable domain KAGVTQTPRYLIKTRGQQVTLSCSPISGHRSVSWYQQTPGQGLQFLFEYFSETQRNKGNFPGRFSGRQFSNSRSEMNVSTLELGDSALYLCASSLDVSVPWEQYFGPGTRLTVT.

V and J are TRBV30 and TRBJ1-3; TRBD1 matches at 7 bases. The CDR3 runs 16 residues. Germline CDR1 is GTSNPN and CDR2 is SVGIG (reference sequence). V trimming: 0 bases; J trimming: 3 bases; junction bases outside the gene matches: 8. CDR3 nucleotides: TGTGCCTGGAGTGTAGATCAACAGGGGTATGGAAACACCATATATTTT. Translating it yields CAWSVDQQGYGNTIYF.

The chain combines TRBV18 with TRBJ1-2, with 7 bases that match TRBD1. Germline V gives CDR1 KGHSH, CDR2 LQKENI. V shed 2 bases, J shed 5 bases, and the junction held 5 bases outside the gene matches. The CDR3 is 14 residues long. The CDR3: CASSPSGGLYGYTF. CDR3 in DNA: TGTGCCAGCTCACCATCAGGGGGATTATATGGCTACACCTTC.

The CDR3 protein is CASSPSLQGFTDTQYF. The CDR3 nucleotides are TGTGCCAGCAGTCCCTCCCTACAGGGATTCACAGATACGCAGTATTTT. J is TRBJ2-3 and V is TRBV25-1; perhaps TRBD1 as D (6 bases). This CDR3 has 16 amino acids. The germline CDR1 and CDR2 sequences are MGHDK and SYGVNS. Trimming took 5 bases from V and 2 from J, leaving 17 bases between them.

This clone has just one count. The genes are TRBV18 and TRBJ2-3, with a possible D match to TRBD1 (5 bases). This CDR3 is 15 amino acids long. The V gene lost 4 bases and the J gene lost 5 bases, with 16 bases spanning the gap. The germline CDR1 and CDR2 sequences are KGHSH and LQKENI. The CDR3 DNA is TGTGCCAGCTCACGACGAGAGGCAGGGCAAGATACGCAGTATTTT. Its translation is CASSRREAGQDTQYF. Filled out from reference TRBV18 and TRBJ2-3, the complete variable domain reads NAGVMQNPRHLVRRRGQEARLRCSPMKGHSHVYWYRQLPEEGLKFMVYLQKENIIDESGMPKERFSAEFPKEGPSILRIQQVVRGDSAAYFCASSRREAGQDTQYFGPGTRLTVL.

The chain recombines TRBV7-3 with TRBJ2-7; D is perhaps TRBD2 (6 bases). The CDR3 is 14 amino acids. Germline V gene lookup returns CDR1 SGHTA and CDR2 FQGTGA. The ends were cut back, 5 bases at V and 2 bases at J, with 13 bases in the middle. CDR3 sequence reads: CASSQDGGPYEQYF. CDR3 sequence (DNA): TGTGCCAGCAGCCAAGACGGAGGGCCCTACGAGCAGTACTTC.

V is TRBV7-8 and J is TRBJ2-7; D is possibly TRBD1 (6 bases). CDR3 length equals 13 residues. Looked up from germline, CDR1 is SGHVS and CDR2 is FQNEAQ. The V and J ends lost 5 bases and 5 bases respectively, with 13 bases between them. The CDR3 loop is CASSPQYRDEQYF. The CDR3 DNA is TGTGCCAGCAGCCCCCAGTACAGGGACGAGCAGTACTTC.

Notes on this clone: At one of its ends the junction is not consistent with the germline gene, which may arise from a read error. This chain's CDR3 is CASSDSSGGANEQFF. CDR3 nucleotide sequence: TGTGCCAGCAGTGACTCTAGCGGGGGGGCCAATGAGCAGTTCTTC. The gene calls are TRBV6-5 and TRBJ2-1, with TRBD2 matching over 12 bases. Germline CDR1 is MNHEY and CDR2 is SVGAGI. The CDR3 is made up of 15 amino acids.

Here the CDR3 DNA reads TGTGCCAGCAGCTCCTTACAGGGGTGGGATGGCTACACCTTC. This sequence encodes CASSSLQGWDGYTF. This chain connects TRBV7-3 to TRBJ1-2; 7 positions match TRBD1. J lost 6 bases, V lost 4 bases, and 8 bases had no gene match. The germline CDR1 and CDR2 sequences are SGHTA and FQGTGA. CDR3 length equals 14 residues.

This chain uses TRBV6-5 with TRBJ2-7; 9 nucleotides line up with TRBD1. CDR3 length: 14 amino acids. CDR1 MNHEY and CDR2 SVGAGI come from the germline V gene. The junction had 6 bases not matched to a gene; V was cut back by 6 bases and J by 3 bases. The CDR3 spells CASRPGDRDYEQYF. CDR3 nucleotide sequence: TGTGCCAGCAGGCCTGGGGACAGGGACTACGAGCAGTACTTC.

The J gene is TRBJ2-7, the V gene TRBV10-3, with 7 nucleotides matching TRBD2. Germline lookup yields CDR1 ENHRY and CDR2 SYGVKD. V was pared by 6 bases and J by 5 bases, with 16 bases of the junction left unmatched. CDR3 length: 16 residues. CDR3 sequence: CAISLLRRSGGDEQYF. CDR3 DNA sequence: TGTGCCATCAGCCTCTTAAGGAGGTCTGGGGGGGACGAGCAGTACTTC.

The chain employs TRBV28 and TRBJ1-2; perhaps TRBD1 as D (5 bases). This CDR3 is built from 13 residues. Germline values: CDR1 MDHEN, CDR2 SYDVKM. Trimming cost V 3 bases and J 7 bases, with 12 bases left between them. For the CDR3, the DNA is TGTGCCAGCAGTTTGATAGGGGCGCTTGGCTACACCTTC. Translation gives CASSLIGALGYTF.

The chain has TRBV29-1 and TRBJ1-1, with D possibly matching TRBD1 (6 bases). This CDR3 is built from 14 residues. V lost 4 bases and J lost 1, with 13 bases in between. Germline CDR1 is SQVTM and CDR2 is ANQGSEA. DNA of the CDR3: TGCAGCGTTGGCCCGGGGGGCGGGAACACTGAAGCTTTCTTT. Encoded protein: CSVGPGGGNTEAFF.

The gene calls are TRBV6-1 and TRBJ1-2; a weak D match, TRBD1 (6 bases). The CDR3 has 14 amino acids. Germline V lookup: CDR1 MNHNS, CDR2 SASEGT. The V and J ends lost 3 bases and 2 bases respectively, with 10 bases between them. The CDR3 DNA is TGTGCCAGCAGTGAGAGGACAGAGAACTATGGCTACACCTTC. Translating gives CASSERTENYGYTF.

The chain has TRBV6-1 and TRBJ1-5; TRBD1 agrees at 8 bases. Per the germline V gene, CDR1 is MNHNS and CDR2 is SASEGT. This CDR3 comprises 14 residues. With 8 bases clipped from V and 5 bases from J, the junction kept 8 bases outside the gene matches. CDR3 sequence reads: CASGGAGGYQPQHF. For the CDR3, the DNA is TGTGCCAGCGGGGGGGCAGGGGGCTATCAGCCCCAGCATTTT.

This clone was seen more than once but under ten times. The chain carries TRBV29-1 and TRBJ1-3; 11 bases are shared with TRBD1. Trimming cost V 3 bases and J 5 bases; bases outside gene matches: 0. Germline loops: CDR1 SQVTM, CDR2 ANQGSEA. The CDR3 loop spans 13 amino acids. CDR3: CSVEDRGRNTIYF. As DNA, the CDR3 is TGCAGCGTTGAGGACAGGGGGCGAAACACCATATATTTT.

The J gene is TRBJ1-4, the V gene TRBV5-1; D might be TRBD1 (6 bases). Between the trimmed V and J ends, which lost 0 bases and 7 bases, there was a span of 13 bases. The CDR3 sequence is 15 residues long. In germline, CDR1 is SGHRS, CDR2 YFSETQ. CDR3 region: CASSLGRGAREKLFF. The DNA for the CDR3 is TGCGCCAGCAGCTTGGGTCGGGGGGCGCGTGAAAAACTGTTTTTT.

The rearrangement joins TRBV19 to TRBJ1-2; 11 bases line up with TRBD1. Germline CDR1 is LNHDA and CDR2 is SQIVND (reference sequence). After removal of 4 bases from V and 2 bases from J, the junction contained 9 bases not matched to a gene. The CDR3 consists of 17 residues. DNA of the CDR3: TGTGCCAGTAGTACCGTGGACAGGGGGCGGTCAAACTATGGCTACACCTTC. It codes for CASSTVDRGRSNYGYTF.